This TCR beta chain comes out of a study of cytomegalovirus exposure and HLA in healthy donors. The primer mix had 60 Vbeta and 13 Jbeta primers. Sequencing used immunoSEQ multiplex PCR; TCRdb keeps in-frame clones, though not all of them. This sample carries a few hundred thousand clones, roughly four fifths of them seen once, and the ten largest clones take almost 8%. As for this clone: The junction departs from germline at one end; a sequencing error may be responsible.

The sequencing sample was made of PBMCs. This TCR was sampled from a woman in her sixties or seventies in good health and CMV-seropositive.

DNA for the CDR3: TGTGCCAGCTCACCATCCGAACTTTCCTCCAATGAGCAGTTCTTC. Translating it yields CASSPSELSSNEQFF. The genes are TRBV18 and TRBJ2-1; no clear D gene. Germline CDR1 reads KGHSH; CDR2 reads LQKENI. CDR3 size: 15 residues.